The source of this TCR beta chain is a study of OX40 agonist ivuxolimab in advanced cancers. CDR1 is MDHEN, CDR2 SYDVKM, per germline. Germline trimming cut 8 bases from V and 9 bases from J; bases unmatched to any gene: 15. The CDR3 is made up of 14 amino acids. Findings and caveats of the study: In the 0.1-3.0 mg/kg groups, partial responders showed among the lowest expansion. What antigens the expanded peripheral T cells recognized was never established.

Details on this clone: Antigen specificity is unknown.

Libraries were prepared by immunoSEQ multiplex PCR; TCRdb keeps only in-frame clonotypes and omits some of them. Here the sample spans about 82,000 clones, around 83% being singletons. The V gene is TRBV28, the J gene TRBJ1-1, with TRBD1 matching over 7 bases. The source was CD4+ or CD8+ T cells sorted from blood, collected in a trial of the OX40 agonist ivuxolimab. The source of this sequence is an adult with an advanced solid tumor such as melanoma, head and neck, liver or kidney cancer. CDR3 region: CASEPPGTVIKAFF. The CDR3, as DNA: TGTGCCAGCGAACCGCCCGGGACAGTCATTAAAGCTTTCTTT.